These 9 T cell receptor beta chains came from one sample sequenced in a study of OX40 agonist ivuxolimab in advanced cancers. Method: immunoSEQ multiplex PCR; TCRdb's copy keeps in-frame clones and lacks some. This table holds roughly 40,000 clones, over 75% found once. This material consisted of CD4+ or CD8+ T cells sorted from blood, taken in a trial of the OX40 agonist ivuxolimab. The receptors were sampled from an adult with an advanced solid tumor such as melanoma, head and neck, liver or kidney cancer.

The chain carries TRBV28 and TRBJ2-6, with 9 bases matching TRBD2. The CDR3 sequence is 17 residues long. Germline values: CDR1 MDHEN, CDR2 SYDVKM. V shed 4 bases, J shed 3 bases, and the junction held 7 bases outside the gene matches. CDR3 sequence: CASSWRGGLNGANVLTF. CDR3 bases: TGTGCCAGCAGTTGGCGGGGGGGCCTAAATGGGGCCAACGTCCTGACTTTC.

This clone was seen only a few times. The chain joins TRBV28 to TRBJ2-3; perhaps D is TRBD1 or TRBD2 (5 bases each). Trimming cost V 6 bases and J 0 bases, with 13 bases left between them. CDR1 MDHEN and CDR2 SYDVKM come from the germline V gene. The CDR3 has 15 residues. CDR3 sequence: CASRHGTISTDTQYF. Here the CDR3 DNA reads TGTGCCAGCAGGCATGGGACGATAAGCACAGATACGCAGTATTTT.

This clone was counted between two and nine times. The rearrangement joins TRBV7-2 to TRBJ1-2, with 8 bases fitting TRBD1. Germline assignment: CDR1 SGHTA and CDR2 FQGNSA. The V gene end was trimmed by 1 base and the J gene end by 2 bases; junction bases not matched to a gene: 3. This CDR3 has 15 residues. CDR3 in amino acids: CASSLGTGGNYGYTF. CDR3 in DNA: TGTGCCAGCAGCTTAGGAACAGGGGGGAACTATGGCTACACCTTC.

The V call is TRBV6-1, the J call TRBJ1-1, with D perhaps matching TRBD1 (5 bases). V shed 8 bases and J shed 3 bases, with 16 bases lying between them. Germline V lookup: CDR1 MNHNS, CDR2 SASEGT. The CDR3 has 14 residues. The CDR3 sequence: CASSPGRGDTEAFF. In DNA, the CDR3 is TGTGCCAGCTCCCCGGGGCGGGGGGACACTGAAGCTTTCTTT.

The chain recombines TRBV6-7 with TRBJ2-7; D not certain. TRBV6-7 is an ORF, and what it does is uncertain. This CDR3 contains 15 residues. V gave up 5 bases and J gave up 2 bases, with 16 bases separating them. The CDR3, as DNA: TGTGCCAGCAGTCAACTTAAGGAACCGGCCTACGAGCAGTACTTC. It is translated as CASSQLKEPAYEQYF.

The J gene is TRBJ2-5, the V gene TRBV19; the D gene is possibly TRBD2 (5 bases). This CDR3 spans 13 amino acids. Trimming shortened V by 7 bases and J by 2 bases, and 11 bases separated the two germline ends. Germline CDR1 is LNHDA and CDR2 is SQIVND (reference sequence). Here the CDR3 reads CASKTRGQETQYF. CDR3 DNA: TGTGCCAGTAAGACACGAGGGCAAGAGACCCAGTACTTC. The full variable domain, completed using reference TRBV19 and TRBJ2-5, is DGGITQSPKYLFRKEGQNVTLSCEQNLNHDAMYWYRQDPGQGLRLIYYSQIVNDFQKGDIAEGYSVSREKKESFPLTVTSAQKNPTAFYLCASKTRGQETQYFGPGTRLLVL.

The chain's CDR3 is CASSESGVPYGYTF. The CDR3 nucleotides read TGTGCCAGCAGTGAAAGTGGGGTCCCCTATGGCTACACCTTC. V and J are TRBV6-1 and TRBJ1-2; no clear D gene. Trimming pared 2 bases from V and 4 bases from J, leaving 11 bases between. Germline V gene lookup returns CDR1 MNHNS and CDR2 SASEGT. This CDR3 has 14 residues.

The chain recombines TRBV28 with TRBJ2-7; 8 positions match TRBD2. The CDR3 consists of 15 residues. With V trimmed by 1 base and J by 5 bases, 7 bases remained unmatched. Germline assignment: CDR1 MDHEN and CDR2 SYDVKM. CDR3 coding DNA: TGTGCCAGCAGTTTATCCAGCGGGAGATTCCACGAGCAGTACTTC. This codes for CASSLSSGRFHEQYF. Based on the CDR3 plus reference TRBV28 and TRBJ2-7, the full variable domain is DVKVTQSSRYLVKRTGEKVFLECVQDMDHENMFWYRQDPGLGLRLIYFSYDVKMKEKGDIPEGYSVSREKKERFSLILESASTNQTSMYLCASSLSSGRFHEQYFGPGTRLTVT.

This clone appeared a single time. The V gene is TRBV6-1, the J gene TRBJ2-1; the D is unclear. CDR3 length: 13 amino acids. Germline loops: CDR1 MNHNS, CDR2 SASEGT. The chain's CDR3 is CACGRQQPNEQFF. The CDR3 DNA follows: TGTGCATGCGGCAGGCAACAACCCAATGAGCAGTTCTTC.